This entry concerns a single T cell receptor (beta chain). This sample was included in a study of blood T cell repertoires in COVID-19. Study as a whole: Sample material is recorded as cDNA or gDNA derived from T cells, B-cell-depleted T cells, or PBMCs.

Original processing methods: Amplified reference gene primers provided the basis for estimating nucleated cell counts. Sequencing was performed with immunoSEQ multiplex PCR; in TCRdb, only in-frame clones are kept and a portion is missing. That table is the source of V, J and clone size, and D and trimming were worked out from the DNA. The sample includes 150,000 to 200,000 clones, more than 75% of them seen just once. Per germline, CDR1 LGHDT and CDR2 YNNKEL (reference sequence). Trimming at V came to 4 bases and at J to 7 bases, leaving 3 bases not matched to a gene. CDR3 length equals 12 residues. Patients at the Seattle site were enrolled during active infection and followed longitudinally.

This receptor was obtained from a woman aged 40 to 50 with COVID-19, enrolled during active disease. The chain is built from TRBV3-1 (or the pseudogene TRBV3-2) and TRBJ1-2; 7 nucleotides line up with TRBD1. Sequencing was performed on peripheral blood. The CDR3 sequence: CASSPGGSGYTF. The DNA for the CDR3 is TGTGCCAGCAGCCCAGGGGGAAGTGGCTACACCTTC.